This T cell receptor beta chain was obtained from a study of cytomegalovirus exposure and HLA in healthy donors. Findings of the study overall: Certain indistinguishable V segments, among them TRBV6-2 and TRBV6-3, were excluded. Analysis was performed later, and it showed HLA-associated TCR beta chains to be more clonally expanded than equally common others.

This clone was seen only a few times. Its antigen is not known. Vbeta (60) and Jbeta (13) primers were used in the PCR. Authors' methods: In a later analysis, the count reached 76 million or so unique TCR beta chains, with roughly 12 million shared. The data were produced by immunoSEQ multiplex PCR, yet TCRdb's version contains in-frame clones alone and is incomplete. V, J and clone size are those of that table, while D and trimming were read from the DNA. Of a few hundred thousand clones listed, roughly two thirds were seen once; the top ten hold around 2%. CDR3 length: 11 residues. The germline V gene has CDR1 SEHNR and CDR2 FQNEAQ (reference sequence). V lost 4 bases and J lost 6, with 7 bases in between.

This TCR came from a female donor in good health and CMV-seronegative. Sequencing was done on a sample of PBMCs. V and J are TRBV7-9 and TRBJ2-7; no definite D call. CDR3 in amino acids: CASSSPTEQYF. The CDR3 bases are TGTGCCAGCAGCTCCCCTACCGAGCAGTACTTC. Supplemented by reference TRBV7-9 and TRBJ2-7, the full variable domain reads DTGVSQNPRHKITKRGQNVTFRCDPISEHNRLYWYRQTLGQGPEFLTYFQNEAQLEKSRLLSDRFSAERPKGSFSTLEIQRTEQGDSAMYLCASSSPTEQYFGPGTRLTVT.